The present T cell receptor (beta chain) was sequenced within a study of cytomegalovirus exposure and HLA in healthy donors. Findings and caveats of the study: Rare TCR sequences dominated, though some public TCRs recurred in many donors. The tendency of first-cohort TCR clusters to co-occur in the 130 or so validation repertoires was identified by a subsequent analysis. Both high specificity and high sensitivity reportedly marked the classifier's diagnosis of cytomegalovirus status.

The ends were cut back, 7 bases at V and 2 bases at J, with 9 bases in the middle. The germline V gene encodes CDR1 KGHSH and CDR2 LQKENI. This CDR3 region has 13 residues. Assay used: immunoSEQ multiplex PCR; TCRdb lists only in-frame clones, some missing. The sample includes approximately 170,000 clones, around 90% of them seen just once. As to this clone: Its specificity is not known.

The sequenced sample was PBMCs. The rearrangement joins TRBV18 to TRBJ1-3; TRBD1 is a possible D gene (5 bases). This receptor was obtained from a woman in her late teens or twenties in good health and CMV-seropositive. The CDR3: CASLNRTGNTIYF. As DNA, the CDR3 is TGTGCCAGCTTGAACAGGACTGGAAACACCATATATTTT.